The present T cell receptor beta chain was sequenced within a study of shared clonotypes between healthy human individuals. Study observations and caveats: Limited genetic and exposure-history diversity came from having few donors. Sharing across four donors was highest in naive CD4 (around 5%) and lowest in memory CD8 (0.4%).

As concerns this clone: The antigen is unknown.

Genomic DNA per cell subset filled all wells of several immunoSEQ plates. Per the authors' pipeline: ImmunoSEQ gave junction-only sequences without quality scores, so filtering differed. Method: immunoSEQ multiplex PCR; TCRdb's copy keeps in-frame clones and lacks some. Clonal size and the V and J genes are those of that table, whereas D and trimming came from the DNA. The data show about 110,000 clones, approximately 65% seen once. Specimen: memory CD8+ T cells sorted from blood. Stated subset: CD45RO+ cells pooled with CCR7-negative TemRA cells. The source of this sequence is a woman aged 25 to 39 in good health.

The CDR3 DNA is TGTGCCAGCAGTCCCCGGACAGGGGGCGTTTCGAATGAGCAGTTCTTC. Amino acids: CASSPRTGGVSNEQFF. The chain links TRBV27 to TRBJ2-1; 11 bases match TRBD1. CDR1 is MNHEY and CDR2 is SMNVEV in the germline V gene (reference sequence). The CDR3 consists of 16 residues. The J segment lost 7 bases and the V segment lost 5 bases, leaving 10 bases of the junction unmatched.